This TCR beta chain was sequenced in a study of OX40 agonist ivuxolimab in advanced cancers. Germline loops: CDR1 SGDLS, CDR2 YYNGEE. V dropped 1 base and J dropped 6 bases, with 10 bases sitting between them. The CDR3 runs to 13 residues. Repertoires were generated with immunoSEQ multiplex PCR, while TCRdb's copy carries only in-frame clones and drops some. This table has tens of thousands of clones, about 86% appearing once. The sample in question was CD4+ or CD8+ T cells sorted from blood, obtained in a trial of the OX40 agonist ivuxolimab. This rearrangement joins TRBV9 to TRBJ1-1; no clear D gene. The TCR comes from an adult with an advanced solid tumor such as melanoma, head and neck, liver or kidney cancer. The CDR3 DNA reads TGTGCCAGCAGCGTAATGCCCGGGGCTGAAGCTTTCTTT. It encodes CASSVMPGAEAFF. Using reference TRBV9 and TRBJ1-1 for the parts outside the CDR3, the full variable domain is DSGVTQTPKHLITATGQRVTLRCSPRSGDLSVYWYQQSLDQGLQFLIQYYNGEERAKGNILERFSAQQFPDLHSELNLSSLELGDSALYFCASSVMPGAEAFFGQGTRLTVV.